A selection of T cell receptor beta chains follows, all from one sample in a study of CD4 T cells in relation to SARS-CoV-2 and coronaviruses. The antigens these receptors bind are not known. Profiled with immunoSEQ multiplex PCR; TCRdb holds only in-frame clones, not every one. This table has 24,000 or so clones, around 80% appearing once. The sample comprised CD4+ T cells from PBMCs, cultured in vitro. Source of these receptors: a human donor in good health. Both conserved end residues are part of each CDR3. The order of the fields is V gene, D gene, clone size, J gene, CDR3 DNA, CDR3 protein. A D gene is named only where the DNA matches it firmly. Expanded clones are given a class, and other clones once, few, many or no size at all.

v_gene: TRBV4-1; d_gene: .; abundance: .; j_gene: TRBJ2-1; CDR3nt: TGCGCCAGCAGCCAAGTCTCGCGCCGGAATGAGCAGTTCTTC; CDR3aa: CASSQVSRRNEQFF
v_gene: TRBV19; d_gene: .; abundance: .; j_gene: TRBJ2-3; CDR3nt: TGTGCCAGTAGTATAACGGGGTCGGTGACAGATACGCAGTATTTT; CDR3aa: CASSITGSVTDTQYF
v_gene: TRBV4-1; d_gene: TRBD1; abundance: .; j_gene: TRBJ1-4; CDR3nt: TGCGCCAGCAGCCAAGAGACAGGGCTGGGTAATGAAAAACTGTTTTTT; CDR3aa: CASSQETGLGNEKLFF
v_gene: TRBV6-5; d_gene: TRBD2; abundance: .; j_gene: TRBJ2-7; CDR3nt: TGTGCCAGCCGAGCGGGGGGCGGTTCCTACGAGCAGTACTTC; CDR3aa: CASRAGGGSYEQYF
v_gene: TRBV7-6; d_gene: .; abundance: .; j_gene: TRBJ2-1; CDR3nt: TGTGCCAGCAGCTTATACGGACCCAGGGCTCTCAATGAGCAGTTCTTC; CDR3aa: CASSLYGPRALNEQFF
v_gene: TRBV7-9; d_gene: .; abundance: .; j_gene: TRBJ1-1; CDR3nt: TGTGCCAGCAGCTGGGGGGCCCAGAGTGAAGCTTTCTTT; CDR3aa: CASSWGAQSEAFF
v_gene: TRBV12-3/TRBV12-4; d_gene: TRBD1; abundance: .; j_gene: TRBJ1-2; CDR3nt: TGTGCCAGCAGACCAGGGGGCGGGGGCTACACCTTC; CDR3aa: CASRPGGGGYTF
v_gene: TRBV4-2; d_gene: TRBD2; abundance: .; j_gene: TRBJ2-3; CDR3nt: TGTGCCACCAACCCTAGCGGGGGCCGGAGCACAGATACGCAGTATTTT; CDR3aa: CATNPSGGRSTDTQYF
v_gene: TRBV6-5; d_gene: .; abundance: .; j_gene: TRBJ2-1; CDR3nt: TGTGCCAGCAGTTCCCCGCGAAAGGCGGACTACAATGAGCAGTTCTTC; CDR3aa: CASSSPRKADYNEQFF
v_gene: TRBV7-2; d_gene: .; abundance: few; j_gene: TRBJ2-7; CDR3nt: TGTGCCAGCAGCTCCCCAAGTCAGGCGATCTACGAGCAGTACTTC; CDR3aa: CASSSPSQAIYEQYF
v_gene: TRBV27; d_gene: .; abundance: few; j_gene: TRBJ2-3; CDR3nt: TGTGCCAGCAGTTACTCGGGGATACTGGATACGCAGTATTTT; CDR3aa: CASSYSGILDTQYF
v_gene: TRBV10-3; d_gene: .; abundance: .; j_gene: TRBJ2-5; CDR3nt: TGTGCCATCAGTGAGTCCTCGGGGACGGAGACCCAGTACTTC; CDR3aa: CAISESSGTETQYF
v_gene: TRBV9; d_gene: TRBD2; abundance: .; j_gene: TRBJ2-5; CDR3nt: TGTGCCAGCAGCCCAACGGGGGGGCCGGAGACCCAGTACTTC; CDR3aa: CASSPTGGPETQYF
v_gene: TRBV6-2/TRBV6-3; d_gene: .; abundance: once; j_gene: TRBJ1-5; CDR3nt: TGTGCCAGCAGTTACTCCAGGGTGCAGCCCCAGCATTTT; CDR3aa: CASSYSRVQPQHF
v_gene: TRBV30; d_gene: .; abundance: .; j_gene: TRBJ1-2; CDR3nt: TGTGCCTGGAGCCCCCGCGGCGGGAGAGGCTACACCTTC; CDR3aa: CAWSPRGGRGYTF
v_gene: TRBV30; d_gene: .; abundance: .; j_gene: TRBJ2-7; CDR3nt: TGTGCCTGGAGTGGAGGATGGAAGGTCCCCTCCTACGAGCAGTACTTC; CDR3aa: CAWSGGWKVPSYEQYF
v_gene: TRBV6-2/TRBV6-3; d_gene: .; abundance: few; j_gene: TRBJ1-2; CDR3nt: .; CDR3aa: CASSSSGDYGYTF
v_gene: TRBV9; d_gene: TRBD2; abundance: .; j_gene: TRBJ2-1; CDR3nt: TGTGCCAGCAGCGTAGGGGGACTAGGGAGCTCCTACAATGAGCAGTTCTTC; CDR3aa: CASSVGGLGSSYNEQFF
v_gene: TRBV30; d_gene: .; abundance: .; j_gene: TRBJ2-6; CDR3nt: TGTGCCTGTACAAGCTCTGGGGCCAACGTCCTGACTTTC; CDR3aa: CACTSSGANVLTF
v_gene: TRBV3-1/TRBV3-2; d_gene: .; abundance: .; j_gene: TRBJ2-7; CDR3nt: TGTGCCAGCAGCCAAAGCCACCGGGAGTACTTC; CDR3aa: CASSQSHREYF
v_gene: TRBV19; d_gene: .; abundance: .; j_gene: TRBJ2-5; CDR3nt: TGTGCCAGTAGTACGGGGACCCAAGAGACCCAGTACTTC; CDR3aa: CASSTGTQETQYF
v_gene: TRBV18; d_gene: .; abundance: once; j_gene: TRBJ1-5; CDR3nt: TGTGCCAGCTCAACAGCGGAGGGGGAACAGCCCCAGCATTTT; CDR3aa: CASSTAEGEQPQHF
v_gene: TRBV4-1; d_gene: .; abundance: .; j_gene: TRBJ2-1; CDR3nt: TGCGCCAGCAGCCAAAACAGGATTTACAATGAGCAGTTCTTC; CDR3aa: CASSQNRIYNEQFF
v_gene: TRBV24-1; d_gene: TRBD2; abundance: .; j_gene: TRBJ2-1; CDR3nt: TGTGCCACTAGAGGGAGGGGTAATGAGCAGTTCTTC; CDR3aa: CATRGRGNEQFF
v_gene: TRBV30; d_gene: .; abundance: .; j_gene: TRBJ2-5; CDR3nt: TGTGCCTGGAGTGTTAAGGCAGGCCCCCAAGAGACCCAGTACTTC; CDR3aa: CAWSVKAGPQETQYF
v_gene: TRBV29-1; d_gene: .; abundance: .; j_gene: TRBJ1-1; CDR3nt: TGCAGCGTTGTAGTATGGACTGAAGCTTTCTTT; CDR3aa: CSVVVWTEAFF
v_gene: TRBV3-1/TRBV3-2; d_gene: TRBD2; abundance: .; j_gene: TRBJ2-2; CDR3nt: TGTGCCAGCAGCCAAATGTCTAGCGGGAGTGGGACCGGGGAGCTGTTTTTT; CDR3aa: CASSQMSSGSGTGELFF
v_gene: TRBV11-2; d_gene: .; abundance: few; j_gene: TRBJ1-1; CDR3nt: TGTGCCAGCAGCTTCGGGACCGCAGGGAACACTGAAGCTTTCTTT; CDR3aa: CASSFGTAGNTEAFF
v_gene: TRBV7-9; d_gene: .; abundance: .; j_gene: TRBJ2-7; CDR3nt: TGTGCCAGCAGCTTAGGGGACCTGAGGGAGTACTTC; CDR3aa: CASSLGDLREYF
v_gene: TRBV7-9; d_gene: .; abundance: .; j_gene: TRBJ1-1; CDR3nt: TGTGCCAGCAGCTTACAAACAGGGCGACCTTTCTTT; CDR3aa: CASSLQTGRPFF
v_gene: TRBV10-3; d_gene: .; abundance: .; j_gene: TRBJ2-3; CDR3nt: TGTGCCATCAAGAATACAGATACGCAGTATTTT; CDR3aa: CAIKNTDTQYF
v_gene: TRBV3-1/TRBV3-2; d_gene: .; abundance: .; j_gene: TRBJ2-7; CDR3nt: TGTGCCAGCAGCCGCTCCGAGGTCTACGAGCAGTACTTC; CDR3aa: CASSRSEVYEQYF
v_gene: TRBV2; d_gene: .; abundance: few; j_gene: TRBJ1-1; CDR3nt: TGTGCCAGCACCCCTGAGGGCAATGGGAGTGGAGCTTTCTTT; CDR3aa: CASTPEGNGSGAFF
v_gene: TRBV27; d_gene: .; abundance: .; j_gene: TRBJ1-2; CDR3nt: TGTGCCAGCAGTTTATCAGCCGGGTATAACGGCTACACCTTC; CDR3aa: CASSLSAGYNGYTF
v_gene: TRBV4-1; d_gene: .; abundance: .; j_gene: TRBJ1-4; CDR3nt: TGCGCCAGCAGCCAATCGAGCCCAAATGAAAAACTGTTTTTT; CDR3aa: CASSQSSPNEKLFF
v_gene: TRBV9; d_gene: .; abundance: .; j_gene: TRBJ1-3; CDR3nt: TGTGCCAGCAGCGCATTTCCGGGACGAGGCTCTGGAAACACCATATATTTT; CDR3aa: CASSAFPGRGSGNTIYF
v_gene: TRBV5-1; d_gene: TRBD1; abundance: few; j_gene: TRBJ1-1; CDR3nt: TGCGCCAGCAGCTTAACCGGGACAGGGGAAGAGAGGACTGAAGCTTTCTTT; CDR3aa: CASSLTGTGEERTEAFF
v_gene: TRBV6-6; d_gene: TRBD2; abundance: .; j_gene: TRBJ2-7; CDR3nt: TGTGCCAGCAGGCCCGGGACTAGAAGCGAGCAGTACTTC; CDR3aa: CASRPGTRSEQYF
v_gene: TRBV18; d_gene: TRBD2; abundance: .; j_gene: TRBJ2-3; CDR3nt: TGTGCCAGCTCACCACTAGCGGGGGGGAGCACAGATACGCAGTATTTT; CDR3aa: CASSPLAGGSTDTQYF
v_gene: TRBV2; d_gene: TRBD1; abundance: .; j_gene: TRBJ1-5; CDR3nt: TGTGCCACCGCGGTACAGGGGTTGAATCAGCCCCAGCATTTT; CDR3aa: CATAVQGLNQPQHF
v_gene: TRBV10-1; d_gene: TRBD2; abundance: .; j_gene: TRBJ2-1; CDR3nt: TGCGCCAGCAGTGATGGACTAGCGGGGGGCAATGAGCAGTTCTTC; CDR3aa: CASSDGLAGGNEQFF
v_gene: TRBV7-2; d_gene: .; abundance: once; j_gene: TRBJ1-3; CDR3nt: TGTGCCAGCAGCCCAACAGGGTTCGGGGCTGGAAACACCATATATTTT; CDR3aa: CASSPTGFGAGNTIYF
v_gene: TRBV6-1; d_gene: TRBD1; abundance: .; j_gene: TRBJ2-1; CDR3nt: TGTGCCAGCAGTGAAACAGGGGATAGAAATGAGCAGTTCTTC; CDR3aa: CASSETGDRNEQFF
v_gene: TRBV2; d_gene: .; abundance: .; j_gene: TRBJ1-2; CDR3nt: TGTGCCAGCAGTGTAGCATCACGCAGGAATCTTGGTGCTAACTATGGCTACACCTTC; CDR3aa: CASSVASRRNLGANYGYTF